What follows are 10 T cell receptor beta chains derived from one specimen sequenced in a study of cytomegalovirus exposure and HLA in healthy donors. Researchers ran the PCR with 60 Vbeta and 13 Jbeta primers. Libraries were prepared by immunoSEQ multiplex PCR; TCRdb keeps only in-frame clonotypes and omits some of them. There are some 130,000 clones in the sample; roughly 9.7% occur only once, and 1.8% lies in the top ten. Specimen: PBMCs. The receptor source for this set is a man aged 45-65 years in good health and CMV-seronegative.

This chain joins TRBV19 and TRBJ1-1; D is perhaps TRBD1 (6 bases). Germline lookup yields CDR1 LNHDA and CDR2 SQIVND (reference sequence). The CDR3 spans 16 residues. V lost 3 bases to trimming and J lost 6 bases, with 20 bases between them. The CDR3 DNA follows: TGTGCCAGTAGTATTGTGGTAGGGGGTGAGTCTCCTGAAGCTTTCTTT. This encodes CASSIVVGGESPEAFF.

J is TRBJ2-7 and V is TRBV6-5; 10 bases map to TRBD1. V lost 3 bases and J lost 0; bases outside the gene matches: 5. CDR3 size: 16 residues. Germline CDR1 MNHEY, CDR2 SVGAGI. In DNA form, the CDR3 reads TGTGCCAGCAGTTATGCCGGGACAGGGGTCTCCTACGAGCAGTACTTC. Translation: CASSYAGTGVSYEQYF.

The chain has TRBV5-1 and TRBJ1-4; 9 bases agree with TRBD1. The CDR3 is made up of 14 amino acids. J gave up 7 bases and V 6 bases, and 7 bases lay outside the gene matches. CDR1 and CDR2 (germline): SGHRS, YFSETQ. In DNA form, the CDR3 reads TGCGCCAGCAAGACGACAGGGGGTGGTGAAAAACTGTTTTTT. This codes for CASKTTGGGEKLFF. The variable domain in full, with the rest retrieved from reference TRBV5-1 and TRBJ1-4, is KAGVTQTPRYLIKTRGQQVTLSCSPISGHRSVSWYQQTPGQGLQFLFEYFSETQRNKGNFPGRFSGRQFSNSRSEMNVSTLELGDSALYLCASKTTGGGEKLFFGSGTQLSVL.

This chain uses TRBV19 with TRBJ1-2, with D possibly being TRBD1 (6 bases). Per the germline V gene, CDR1 is LNHDA and CDR2 is SQIVND (reference sequence). V lost 5 bases, J lost 5 bases, and 27 bases lay in between. CDR3 length: 18 amino acids. CDR3 amino acids: CASSPSGTPLNRVYGYTF. In nucleotides, the CDR3 is TGTGCCAGTAGTCCCTCCGGGACACCTCTAAATCGGGTATATGGCTACACCTTC. The full variable domain, in which reference TRBV19 and TRBJ1-2 provide the parts outside the CDR3, is DGGITQSPKYLFRKEGQNVTLSCEQNLNHDAMYWYRQDPGQGLRLIYYSQIVNDFQKGDIAEGYSVSREKKESFPLTVTSAQKNPTAFYLCASSPSGTPLNRVYGYTFGSGTRLTVV.

The V call is TRBV7-2, the J call TRBJ1-2; TRBD1 matches at 8 bases. The CDR3 loop spans 14 amino acids. V lost 5 bases and J lost 8; bases outside the gene matches: 10. Germline V CDR1 and CDR2: SGHTA, FQGNSA. The CDR3 region is CASSQGDRIKGYTF. CDR3 bases: TGTGCCAGCAGCCAAGGGGACAGGATAAAGGGCTACACCTTC. The complete variable domain, with remaining parts taken from reference TRBV7-2 and TRBJ1-2, reads GAGVSQSPSNKVTEKGKDVELRCDPISGHTALYWYRQSLGQGLEFLIYFQGNSAPDKSGLPSDRFSAERTGGSVSTLTIQRTQQEDSAVYLCASSQGDRIKGYTFGSGTRLTVV.

The chain links TRBV5-1 to TRBJ2-5; 9 positions match TRBD2. This CDR3 region has 15 residues. The V segment lost 1 base and the J segment 1 base; nucleotides outside the gene matches: 2. In germline, CDR1 is SGHRS, CDR2 YFSETQ. This CDR3 reads CASSLKLAGQETQYF. The CDR3 DNA follows: TGCGCCAGCAGCTTGAAACTAGCGGGCCAAGAGACCCAGTACTTC.

The rearrangement links TRBV19 to TRBJ2-7; TRBD1 aligns across 9 bases. J gave up 3 bases and V 6 bases, and 6 bases lay outside the gene matches. CDR1 is LNHDA and CDR2 is SQIVND in the germline V gene (reference sequence). The CDR3 contains 14 residues. CDR3 residues: CASRKTGGNYEQYF. The DNA of the CDR3 is TGTGCCAGTAGGAAGACAGGGGGGAACTACGAGCAGTACTTC.

This chain uses TRBV15 with TRBJ1-1, with 7 nucleotides matching TRBD1. The CDR3 has 15 amino acids. With 2 bases clipped from V and 2 bases from J, the junction kept 5 bases outside the gene matches. From germline, CDR1 is LNHNV and CDR2 YYDKDF (reference sequence). CDR3 sequence: CATSRPGQLNTEAFF. CDR3 nucleotides: TGTGCCACCAGCAGACCGGGACAGCTCAACACTGAAGCTTTCTTT.

The chain uses TRBV7-2 and TRBJ1-5; D not resolved. CDR1 and CDR2 (germline): SGHTA, FQGNSA. V was clipped by 5 bases and J by 5 bases, with 13 bases between them. There are 14 residues in the CDR3. The CDR3 bases are TGTGCCAGCAGCGCGGGGAGCGTCGATCAGCCCCAGCATTTT. It codes for CASSAGSVDQPQHF.

This clone was picked up a small number of times. The chain has TRBV28 and TRBJ1-2, with unresolved D. Looked up from germline, CDR1 is MDHEN and CDR2 is SYDVKM. The CDR3 has 13 amino acids. The V and J ends lost 1 base and 8 bases respectively, with 11 bases between them. CDR3 sequence: CASSLSRGTGYTF. The CDR3 DNA sequence: TGTGCCAGCAGTTTATCCCGGGGTACGGGCTACACCTTC.